The sequence of this T cell receptor beta chain was determined in a study of blood T cell repertoires in COVID-19. Study-level background: PBMCs, B-cell-depleted T cells, or T cells were the source of the cDNA or gDNA that made up the material.

Generated by immunoSEQ multiplex PCR, the TCRdb table keeps only in-frame clones and is missing some. Found here are approximately 200,000 clones, around 83% of them singletons; the top ten hold approximately 0.89%. The V and J ends lost 3 bases and 4 bases, in that order; junction bases with no gene match: 7. This CDR3 contains 15 residues. Germline V gene lookup returns CDR1 KGHSH and CDR2 LQKENI. V is TRBV18 and J is TRBJ2-7; 9 positions match TRBD1. The sample taken for sequencing was peripheral blood. The receptor comes from a man aged 35 to 55 with acute or convalescent COVID-19. The CDR3 here is CASSPAQGAEYEQYF. The CDR3 DNA reads as TGTGCCAGCTCACCTGCACAGGGGGCAGAGTACGAGCAGTACTTC.